A selection of T cell receptor beta chains follows, all from one sample in a study of cytomegalovirus exposure and HLA in healthy donors. The protocol was immunoSEQ multiplex PCR, while the TCRdb copy is restricted to in-frame clones and leaves out a portion. Of under 150,000 clones in the sample, about 82% were seen once. The sample consisted of PBMCs. These TCRs come from a boy aged 5-17 years in good health and CMV-seronegative. The CDR3 runs from the conserved cysteine through the conserved F or W. Fields, in order: D gene, clone size, V gene, J gene, CDR3 DNA, CDR3 protein. The D gene is left open where the match is weak. Only some rows state a clone size, as once, few, many or a class for expanded clones.

D gene: TRBD1; clone size: once; V gene: TRBV9; J gene: TRBJ2-4; CDR3 DNA: TGTGCCAGCAGTGGAACAGGGGAAAACATTCAGTACTTC; CDR3 protein: CASSGTGENIQYF
D gene: TRBD1; clone size: .; V gene: TRBV11-3; J gene: TRBJ1-2; CDR3 DNA: TGTGCCAGCAGCGGGGGCGGACAGGAGGATAACTATGGCTACACCTTC; CDR3 protein: CASSGGGQEDNYGYTF
D gene: .; clone size: .; V gene: TRBV28; J gene: TRBJ1-3; CDR3 DNA: TGTGCCAGCAGTTCGAGCGGGCTAAACTCTGGAAACACCATATATTTT; CDR3 protein: CASSSSGLNSGNTIYF
D gene: .; clone size: few; V gene: TRBV30; J gene: TRBJ2-3; CDR3 DNA: TGTGCCTGGCAGGGGATGAGAACAGATACGCAGTATTTT; CDR3 protein: CAWQGMRTDTQYF
D gene: TRBD2; clone size: .; V gene: TRBV7-9; J gene: TRBJ2-7; CDR3 DNA: TGTGCCAGCAGCTCAACTAGCGGCCTTTACGAGCAGTACTTC; CDR3 protein: CASSSTSGLYEQYF
D gene: .; clone size: few; V gene: TRBV7-7; J gene: TRBJ2-2; CDR3 DNA: TGTGCCAGCAGCTGGACTGTCACTGGGGAGCTGTTTTTT; CDR3 protein: CASSWTVTGELFF
D gene: .; clone size: .; V gene: TRBV6-6; J gene: TRBJ1-5; CDR3 DNA: TGTGCCAGCACCCGGGTACGGGAACAGCCCCAGCATTTT; CDR3 protein: CASTRVREQPQHF
D gene: TRBD2; clone size: .; V gene: TRBV10-2; J gene: TRBJ2-7; CDR3 DNA: TGCGCCAGCAGTGAGTCGAATACGGCGGGAGAGTACCAGTACTTC; CDR3 protein: CASSESNTAGEYQYF
D gene: TRBD2; clone size: .; V gene: TRBV4-1; J gene: TRBJ2-7; CDR3 DNA: TGCGCCAGCACCCTCGGAGGGGAGGGATACGAGCAGTACTTC; CDR3 protein: CASTLGGEGYEQYF
D gene: .; clone size: .; V gene: TRBV28; J gene: TRBJ2-7; CDR3 DNA: TGTGCCAGCAGTCAAAACTACGAGCAGTACTTC; CDR3 protein: CASSQNYEQYF
D gene: TRBD1; clone size: .; V gene: TRBV7-9; J gene: TRBJ2-6; CDR3 DNA: TGTGCCAGCAGCTCTCGGGACAGTGACCCTTCTGGGGCCAACGTCCTGACTTTC; CDR3 protein: CASSSRDSDPSGANVLTF
D gene: .; clone size: .; V gene: TRBV5-6; J gene: TRBJ2-2; CDR3 DNA: TGTGCCAGCAGCCCCCTGGGTAGCATGGTCACCGGGGAGCTGTTTTTT; CDR3 protein: CASSPLGSMVTGELFF
D gene: TRBD2; clone size: .; V gene: TRBV6-6; J gene: TRBJ2-1; CDR3 DNA: TGTGCCAGCAGCCCGGGGACTAGCGGGCACAATGAGCAGTTCTTC; CDR3 protein: CASSPGTSGHNEQFF
D gene: .; clone size: few; V gene: TRBV2; J gene: TRBJ1-4; CDR3 DNA: TGTGCCAGCAGTGTCGGGGTGAGCGTTAATGAAAAACTGTTTTTT; CDR3 protein: CASSVGVSVNEKLFF
D gene: TRBD1; clone size: .; V gene: TRBV30; J gene: TRBJ2-1; CDR3 DNA: TGTGCCTGGAGTTCCCGGGACAGGGGGCCGAATGAGCAGTTCTTC; CDR3 protein: CAWSSRDRGPNEQFF
D gene: .; clone size: .; V gene: TRBV5-1; J gene: TRBJ1-3; CDR3 DNA: TGCGCCAGCAGCTGGAGCACACAGGGTACTGGAAACACCATATATTTT; CDR3 protein: CASSWSTQGTGNTIYF
D gene: TRBD1; clone size: .; V gene: TRBV5-8; J gene: TRBJ1-4; CDR3 DNA: TGTGCCAGCAGCTCGACAGGGGTCATTAATGAAAAACTGTTTTTT; CDR3 protein: CASSSTGVINEKLFF
D gene: TRBD1; clone size: .; V gene: TRBV4-2; J gene: TRBJ2-1; CDR3 DNA: TGTGCCAGCAGCCAAGGGGACAGGGATTACAATGAGCAGTTCTTC; CDR3 protein: CASSQGDRDYNEQFF
D gene: .; clone size: .; V gene: TRBV14; J gene: TRBJ1-4; CDR3 DNA: TGTGCCAGCAGCCCTCCGGGAGCGGCACTGTTTTTT; CDR3 protein: CASSPPGAALFF
D gene: .; clone size: .; V gene: TRBV7-9; J gene: TRBJ2-1; CDR3 DNA: TGTGCCAGCAGCTTAGTCTTCCCGAGGAATGAGCAGTTCTTC; CDR3 protein: CASSLVFPRNEQFF
D gene: .; clone size: .; V gene: TRBV7-9; J gene: TRBJ2-3; CDR3 DNA: TGTGCCAGCAGTCCTGTCGGGTCGGGAGTAAAAGATACGCAGTATTTT; CDR3 protein: CASSPVGSGVKDTQYF
D gene: TRBD2; clone size: .; V gene: TRBV6-1; J gene: TRBJ2-1; CDR3 DNA: TGTGCCAGCAGTGAAGGGACTAGCGGGAGCAATGAGCAGTTCTTC; CDR3 protein: CASSEGTSGSNEQFF
D gene: .; clone size: few; V gene: TRBV2; J gene: TRBJ1-2; CDR3 DNA: TGTGCCAGCAGTGAAGCGGGCCGCACATATGGCTACACCTTC; CDR3 protein: CASSEAGRTYGYTF
D gene: .; clone size: .; V gene: TRBV5-4; J gene: TRBJ2-7; CDR3 DNA: TGTGCCAGCAGTTTAGGGGCGGGACTCAGCTCCTACGAGCAGTACTTC; CDR3 protein: CASSLGAGLSSYEQYF
D gene: TRBD2; clone size: .; V gene: TRBV7-9; J gene: TRBJ2-7; CDR3 DNA: TGTGCCAGCAGTTTGGGGAGGGCCGGCTCCTACGAGCAGTACTTC; CDR3 protein: CASSLGRAGSYEQYF
D gene: .; clone size: few; V gene: TRBV4-3; J gene: TRBJ1-2; CDR3 DNA: TGCGCCAGCAGCCAAGAGTCGGCAGGGGTTTCCTATGGCTACACCTTC; CDR3 protein: CASSQESAGVSYGYTF